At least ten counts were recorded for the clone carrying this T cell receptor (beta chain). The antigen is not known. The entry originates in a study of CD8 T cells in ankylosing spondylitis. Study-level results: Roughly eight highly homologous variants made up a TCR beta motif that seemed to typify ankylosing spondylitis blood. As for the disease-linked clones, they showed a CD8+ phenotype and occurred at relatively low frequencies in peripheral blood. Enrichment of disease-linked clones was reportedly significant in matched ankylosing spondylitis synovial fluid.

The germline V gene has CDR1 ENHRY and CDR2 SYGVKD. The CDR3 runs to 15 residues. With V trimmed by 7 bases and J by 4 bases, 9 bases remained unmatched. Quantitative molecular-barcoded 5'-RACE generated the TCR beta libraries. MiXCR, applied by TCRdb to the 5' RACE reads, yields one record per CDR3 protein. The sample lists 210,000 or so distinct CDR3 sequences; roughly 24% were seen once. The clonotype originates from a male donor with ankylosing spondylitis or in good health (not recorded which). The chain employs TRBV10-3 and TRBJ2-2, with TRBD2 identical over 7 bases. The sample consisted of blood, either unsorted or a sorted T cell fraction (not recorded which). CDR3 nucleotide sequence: TGTGCCATCAAACAGGCGGGGGAACTCACCGGGGAGCTGTTTTTT. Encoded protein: CAIKQAGELTGELFF.